The T cell receptor beta chain under discussion was sequenced for a study of T cells after yellow fever vaccination. Study as a whole: Libraries from low-cell-number fractions were prepared with the SMART-Seq v4 Ultra Low Input RNA kit. Notes on the study in general: Booster samples showed a return of most primary-vaccination clones (roughly 96% CD4, approximately 88% CD8). Among all clonotypes, a small share was observed in both CD4 and CD8 compartments.

Germline lookup yields CDR1 WSHSY and CDR2 SAAADI. With 4 bases removed from V and 2 bases from J, the gap between germline ends came to 11 bases. This CDR3 region has 15 residues. This clonotype occurred many times. Its matching antigen is unknown. UMIs were added to TCR cDNA along with a universal primer site when it was made by 5'RACE template switching. TCRdb used MiXCR to reprocess the 5' RACE reads, holding one entry per CDR3 protein. The table shows fewer than 400,000 distinct CDR3 sequences, with approximately 5.7% occurring only once. This chain joins TRBV10-2 and TRBJ2-2, with D possibly being TRBD2 (6 bases). This specimen was PBMCs, taken 5 days after the yellow fever booster vaccination. This sequence was found in a young man who received the YFV17D yellow fever vaccine. CDR3 sequence: CASSVIGTNTGELFF. The CDR3 DNA follows: TGCGCCAGCAGTGTAATTGGGACTAACACCGGGGAGCTGTTTTTT.